The present T cell receptor beta chain was sequenced within a study of T cells after yellow fever vaccination. Overall study results and limits: Subsequent booster samples again held most clones from primary vaccination (96% CD4, roughly 88% CD8).

V dropped 0 bases and J dropped 1 base, with 13 bases sitting between them. Looked up from germline, CDR1 is SGDLS and CDR2 is YYNGEE. The CDR3 consists of 16 residues. This clonotype was seen a few times. Its target is not known. In TCRdb, the 5' RACE reads were re-called with MiXCR into one record per CDR3 protein. The repertoire holds hundreds of thousands of distinct CDR3 sequences, with roughly 12% as singletons. This TCR derives from a man younger than 35 who received the YFV17D yellow fever vaccine. This specimen was PBMCs, taken on the day of the first yellow fever vaccination. The chain employs TRBV9 and TRBJ2-5, with D possibly being TRBD1 (6 bases). The CDR3 bases are TGTGCCAGCAGCGTAGGGGCAGGGGTTGTCCAAGAGACCCAGTACTTC. As protein: CASSVGAGVVQETQYF.